One sample yielded the 20 T cell receptor beta chains listed below, sequenced in a study of monozygotic twins with cystic fibrosis. Method: immunoSEQ multiplex PCR; TCRdb's copy keeps in-frame clones and lacks some. The sample contains roughly 32,000 clones, 96% of which appear only once. Specimen: blood. These receptor sequences come from a girl aged 2-10 years with cystic fibrosis.

The V gene is TRBV7-9, the J gene TRBJ2-7; D uncertain. V was pared by 6 bases and J by 7 bases, with 19 bases between. Per the germline V gene, CDR1 is SEHNR and CDR2 is FQNEAQ (reference sequence). The CDR3 runs to 14 residues. The CDR3 DNA reads as TGTGCCAGCAGTGAGGACCCTGCCCCGGATGAGCAGTACTTC. It is translated as CASSEDPAPDEQYF.

The rearrangement links TRBV11-2 to TRBJ1-2; possibly TRBD1 for D (5 bases). CDR1 and CDR2 (germline): SGHAT, FQNNGV. V was pared by 0 bases and J by 5 bases, with 10 bases between. The CDR3 length is 14 residues. The DNA of the CDR3 is TGTGCCAGCAGCTTAGATCGCGGGGGGTATGGCTACACCTTC. The encoded protein is CASSLDRGGYGYTF.

The genes are TRBV29-1 and TRBJ2-7; tentatively, D is TRBD1 or TRBD2 (5 bases each). Germline assignment: CDR1 SQVTM and CDR2 ANQGSEA. Between the trimmed V and J ends, which lost 3 bases and 9 bases, there was a span of 15 bases. The CDR3 consists of 12 residues. CDR3: CSVESRQGAQYF. DNA of the CDR3: TGCAGCGTTGAGAGTAGGCAGGGAGCGCAGTACTTC.

V is TRBV6-1 and J is TRBJ1-5, with D perhaps matching TRBD1 (5 bases). The germline V gene has CDR1 MNHNS and CDR2 SASEGT. The CDR3 consists of 15 residues. V gave up 1 base and J gave up 7 bases, with 14 bases separating them. Written as DNA, the CDR3 is TGTGCCAGCAGTGAAGGTCCGGGGGAAGGGCAGCCCCAGCATTTT. It codes for CASSEGPGEGQPQHF.

The V call is TRBV5-4, the J call TRBJ1-3, with TRBD1 matching over 7 bases. This CDR3 is 18 amino acids long. Germline CDR1 SGHNT, CDR2 YYREEE (reference sequence). Germline trimming cut 6 bases from V and 0 bases from J; bases unmatched to any gene: 15. CDR3 in DNA: TGTGCCAGCACCCCGATCCACAGGGGACATAGCTCTGGAAACACCATATATTTT. Amino acids: CASTPIHRGHSSGNTIYF.

The V and J genes are TRBV7-9 and TRBJ2-3; 8 bases match TRBD2. Germline-derived CDR1 and CDR2 are SEHNR and FQNEAQ (reference sequence). Trimming removed 1 base from V and 2 bases from J; junction bases left unmatched: 8. CDR3 length equals 17 residues. CDR3 DNA: TGTGCCAGCAGCTTAGGAATTAGCGGGATCCACACAGATACGCAGTATTTT. Protein sequence: CASSLGISGIHTDTQYF.

V gene TRBV5-4 combines with J gene TRBJ2-1; TRBD2 is a possible D gene (5 bases). The CDR3 totals 15 residues. From germline, CDR1 is SGHNT and CDR2 YYREEE (reference sequence). Trimming pared 3 bases from V and 5 bases from J, leaving 15 bases between. The CDR3 here is CASSWGLAPDNEQFF. CDR3 DNA sequence: TGTGCCAGCAGCTGGGGTTTAGCGCCTGACAATGAGCAGTTCTTC.

The chain employs TRBV4-1 and TRBJ2-3; no reliable D call. V was shortened by 1 base and J by 6 bases, with 5 bases between the two germline ends. The CDR3 has 12 residues. CDR1 and CDR2 (germline): MGHRA, YSYEKL. CDR3 residues: CASSQAGDTQYF. The CDR3 DNA is TGCGCCAGCAGCCAAGCTGGTGATACGCAGTATTTT.

The chain recombines TRBV7-8 with TRBJ1-1; D is unclear. The V and J ends lost 1 base and 6 bases respectively, with 12 bases between them. Germline V lookup: CDR1 SGHVS, CDR2 FQNEAQ. This CDR3 contains 14 residues. CDR3 loop: CASSLGAYAPEAFF. The DNA of the CDR3 is TGTGCCAGCAGCTTAGGGGCCTACGCGCCTGAAGCTTTCTTT.

With respect to this clone: At one end, the junction sequence differs from germline, possibly due to a read error. The rearrangement links TRBV7-7 to TRBJ2-1, with TRBD2 as a possible D gene (5 bases). CDR1 and CDR2 (germline): SSHAT, FNYEAQ (reference sequence). CDR3 length equals 15 residues. The CDR3 DNA follows: TGTGCTAGCAGCTTAACTATTGGAGGCAGCAATGAGCAGTTCTTC. Amino acids: CASSLTIGGSNEQFF.

This chain links TRBV6-5 with TRBJ1-2, with D possibly being TRBD1 (5 bases). CDR1 is MNHEY, CDR2 SVGAGI, per germline. The CDR3 sequence is 14 residues long. V lost 7 bases, J lost 6 bases, and 18 bases lay in between. The CDR3 bases are TGTGCCAGCAAGGACACCCTAAAATCCGATGGCTACACCTTC. It encodes CASKDTLKSDGYTF.

In DNA, the CDR3 is TGCGCCAGCAGCCAAGATTTTCTACCAGCGGGAGGGCCTCCCTACGAGCAGTACTTC. The encoded protein is CASSQDFLPAGGPPYEQYF. The chain uses TRBV4-1 and TRBJ2-7, with 10 bases fitting TRBD2. Germline V gene lookup returns CDR1 MGHRA and CDR2 YSYEKL. V dropped 0 bases and J dropped 2; count of bases not matched to a gene: 13. This CDR3 spans 19 amino acids.

The CDR3 DNA sequence: TGTGCCAGCAGCCAAGATCCTCAGGGGTCGTCTGAAAAACTGTTTTTT. This codes for CASSQDPQGSSEKLFF. V and J are TRBV4-2 and TRBJ1-4, with D possibly TRBD1 on 6 matching bases. The V and J ends lost 0 bases and 7 bases respectively, with 15 bases between them. Germline V gene data show CDR1 as LGHNA and CDR2 as YNFKEQ. This CDR3 spans 16 amino acids.

The rearrangement uses TRBV5-1 and TRBJ1-1, with D unclear. Germline V gives CDR1 SGHRS, CDR2 YFSETQ. V lost 1 base to trimming and J lost 1 base, with 8 bases between them. CDR3 size: 14 residues. CDR3 region: CASSLRKENTEAFF. The CDR3 bases are TGCGCCAGCAGCTTGAGAAAAGAGAACACTGAAGCTTTCTTT.

This clone was observed once. The chain employs TRBV15 and TRBJ1-2; TRBD1 aligns across 10 bases. The CDR3 is made up of 15 amino acids. Germline lookup yields CDR1 LNHNV and CDR2 YYDKDF (reference sequence). With V trimmed by 3 bases and J by 4 bases, 5 bases remained unmatched. CDR3 DNA sequence: TGTGCCACCAGCAGCCGGGACAGGGGCATCTATGGCTACACCTTC. It specifies CATSSRDRGIYGYTF.

The rearrangement uses TRBV5-4 and TRBJ2-6, with TRBD1 as a possible D gene (5 bases). V was pared by 2 bases and J by 0 bases, with 6 bases between. Germline loops: CDR1 SGHNT, CDR2 YYREEE (reference sequence). This CDR3 region has 15 residues. CDR3: CASSFDSSGANVLTF. In DNA form, the CDR3 reads TGTGCCAGCAGCTTTGACAGCTCTGGGGCCAACGTCCTGACTTTC.

CDR3 loop: CASSHLFKGQGSTGELFF. The CDR3 nucleotides read TGCGCCAGCAGCCATCTCTTTAAAGGACAGGGAAGCACCGGGGAGCTGTTTTTT. The chain couples TRBV4-1 to TRBJ2-2; 8 bases line up with TRBD1. V lost 3 bases and J lost 4; bases outside the gene matches: 13. Germline V gene sequence: CDR1 MGHRA, CDR2 YSYEKL. CDR3 length: 18 residues.

This rearrangement joins TRBV5-1 to TRBJ1-6; TRBD1 is a possible D gene (6 bases). The V and J ends lost 4 bases and 7 bases respectively, with 12 bases between them. The germline CDR1 and CDR2 sequences are SGHRS and YFSETQ. The CDR3 loop spans 14 amino acids. The CDR3 loop reads CASSEQGANSPLHF. Here the CDR3 DNA reads TGCGCCAGCAGCGAACAGGGCGCCAATTCACCCCTCCACTTT.

The chain carries TRBV6-1 and TRBJ2-2; the D gene is possibly TRBD1 (6 bases). Germline CDR1 reads MNHNS; CDR2 reads SASEGT. V was pared by 6 bases and J by 6 bases, with 11 bases between. The CDR3 totals 13 residues. Here the CDR3 DNA reads TGTGCCAGCAGGATACAGGGTTCCGGGGAGCTGTTTTTT. The encoded protein is CASRIQGSGELFF.

This chain links TRBV6-5 with TRBJ1-1, with 9 bases that match TRBD1. The junction had 5 bases not matched to a gene; V was cut back by 5 bases and J by 10 bases. The CDR3 is 12 amino acids. Germline assignment: CDR1 MNHEY and CDR2 SVGAGI. CDR3 sequence (DNA): TGTGCCAGCAGTAACAGGGGGCGGGGAGCTTTCTTT. Residues: CASSNRGRGAFF.